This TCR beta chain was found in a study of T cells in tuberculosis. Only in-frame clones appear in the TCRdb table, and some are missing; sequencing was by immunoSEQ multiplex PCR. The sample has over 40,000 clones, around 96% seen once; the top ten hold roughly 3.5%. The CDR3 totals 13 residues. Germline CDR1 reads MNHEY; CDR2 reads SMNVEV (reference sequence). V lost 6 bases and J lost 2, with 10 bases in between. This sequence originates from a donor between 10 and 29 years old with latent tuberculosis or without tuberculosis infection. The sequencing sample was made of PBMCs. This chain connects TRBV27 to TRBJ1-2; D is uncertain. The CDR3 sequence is CASSADKNYGYTF. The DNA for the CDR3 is TGTGCCAGCAGCGCAGACAAAAACTATGGCTACACCTTC.